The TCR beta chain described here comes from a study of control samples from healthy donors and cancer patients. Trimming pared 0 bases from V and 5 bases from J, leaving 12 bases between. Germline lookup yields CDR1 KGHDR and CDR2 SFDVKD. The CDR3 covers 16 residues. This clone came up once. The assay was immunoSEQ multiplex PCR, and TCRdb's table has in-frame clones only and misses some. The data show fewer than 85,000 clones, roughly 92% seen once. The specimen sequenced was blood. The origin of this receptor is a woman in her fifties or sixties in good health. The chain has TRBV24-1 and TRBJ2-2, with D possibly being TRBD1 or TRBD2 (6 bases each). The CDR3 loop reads CATSDLKSGATGELFF. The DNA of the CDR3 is TGTGCCACCAGTGATTTGAAATCGGGGGCTACCGGGGAGCTGTTTTTT.